The present T cell receptor (beta chain) was sequenced within a study of blood T cell repertoires in COVID-19. For the study at large: Some COVID-19 samples were acute and others convalescent; all came from the United States, Italy and Spain. PBMCs, B-cell-depleted T cells, or T cells were the source of the cDNA or gDNA that made up the material.

Original handling: Reference gene primer amplification gave estimated nucleated cell counts. TCRdb's table, derived via immunoSEQ multiplex PCR, lists solely in-frame clones and lacks some. D and trimming were read from the DNA, whereas the V and J calls and clone size are those reported in that table. The sample records a few hundred thousand clones, approximately 87% being singletons. V was clipped by 2 bases and J by 0 bases, with 8 bases between them. The germline V gene has CDR1 MNHEY and CDR2 SVGAGI. This CDR3 contains 15 residues. This chain links TRBV6-5 with TRBJ2-1, with a possible D match to TRBD2 (5 bases). Sequenced sample: peripheral blood. The TCR sequence derives from a woman between 45 and 65 years old with acute or convalescent COVID-19. The CDR3 is CASSYRESSYNEQFF. For the CDR3, the DNA is TGTGCCAGCAGTTACAGGGAGAGCTCCTACAATGAGCAGTTCTTC.